This T cell receptor beta chain is from a study of blood T cell repertoires in COVID-19. About the research overall: Acute and convalescent COVID-19 samples came from the United States, Italy and Spain. PBMCs, B-cell-depleted T cells, or T cells provided the cDNA or gDNA that made up the material.

Study members were between about 18 and 100 years old and lived in about two dozen US regions. Authors' analysis steps: It was from reference gene primer amplification that nucleated cell counts were estimated. Here immunoSEQ multiplex PCR was the method, and the copy in TCRdb shows in-frame clones only, minus some. D and trimming were read from the DNA, whereas the V and J calls and clone size are those reported in that table. The table lists around 180,000 clones, around 76% of them singletons. V lost 5 bases and J lost 2; bases outside the gene matches: 2. This CDR3 has 13 amino acids. Germline CDR1 KGHSH, CDR2 LQKENI.

The sample comprised PBMCs or T cells enriched from blood (not recorded which). The chain uses TRBV18 and TRBJ1-1, with 7 bases matching TRBD1. The receptor was derived from a woman aged 50 to 60 with acute COVID-19. CDR3 bases: TGTGCCAGCTCAGGACAGGTCAACACTGAAGCTTTCTTT. As protein: CASSGQVNTEAFF.